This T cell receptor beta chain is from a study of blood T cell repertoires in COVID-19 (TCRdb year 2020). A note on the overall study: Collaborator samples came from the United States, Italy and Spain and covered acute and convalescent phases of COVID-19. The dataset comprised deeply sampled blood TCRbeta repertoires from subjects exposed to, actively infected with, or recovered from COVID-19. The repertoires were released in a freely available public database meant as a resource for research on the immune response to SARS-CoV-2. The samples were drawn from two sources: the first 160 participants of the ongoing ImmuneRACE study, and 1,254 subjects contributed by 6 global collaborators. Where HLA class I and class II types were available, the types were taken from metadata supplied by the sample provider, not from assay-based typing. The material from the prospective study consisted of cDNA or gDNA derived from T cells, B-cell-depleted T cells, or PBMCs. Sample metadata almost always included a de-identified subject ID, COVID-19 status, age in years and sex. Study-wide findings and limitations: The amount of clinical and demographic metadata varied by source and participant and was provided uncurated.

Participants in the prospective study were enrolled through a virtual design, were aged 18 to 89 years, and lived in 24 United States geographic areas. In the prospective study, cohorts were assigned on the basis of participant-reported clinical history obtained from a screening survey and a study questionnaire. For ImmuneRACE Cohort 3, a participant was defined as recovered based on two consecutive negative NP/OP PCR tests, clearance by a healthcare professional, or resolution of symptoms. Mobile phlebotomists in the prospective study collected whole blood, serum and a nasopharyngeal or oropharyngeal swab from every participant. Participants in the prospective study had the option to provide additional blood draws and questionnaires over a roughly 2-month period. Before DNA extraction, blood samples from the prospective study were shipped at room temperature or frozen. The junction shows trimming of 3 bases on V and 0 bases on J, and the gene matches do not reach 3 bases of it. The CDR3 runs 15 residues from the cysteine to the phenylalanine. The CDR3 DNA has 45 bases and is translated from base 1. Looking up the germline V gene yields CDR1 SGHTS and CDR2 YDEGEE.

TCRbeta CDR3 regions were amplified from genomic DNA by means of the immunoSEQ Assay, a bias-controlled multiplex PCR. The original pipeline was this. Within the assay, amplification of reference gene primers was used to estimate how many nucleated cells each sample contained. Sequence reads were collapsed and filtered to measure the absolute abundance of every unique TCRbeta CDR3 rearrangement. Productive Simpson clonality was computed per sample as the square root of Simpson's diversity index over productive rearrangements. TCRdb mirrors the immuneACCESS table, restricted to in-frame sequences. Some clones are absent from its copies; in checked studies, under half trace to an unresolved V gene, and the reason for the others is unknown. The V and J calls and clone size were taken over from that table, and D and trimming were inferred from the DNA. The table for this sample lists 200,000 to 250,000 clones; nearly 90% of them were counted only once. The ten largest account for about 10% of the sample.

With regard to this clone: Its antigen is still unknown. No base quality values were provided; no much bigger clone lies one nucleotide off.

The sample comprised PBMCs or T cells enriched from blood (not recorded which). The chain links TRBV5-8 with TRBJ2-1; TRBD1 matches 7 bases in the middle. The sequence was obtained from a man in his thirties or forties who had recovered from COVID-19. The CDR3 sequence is CASSSDRSSYNEQFF. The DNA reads TGTGCCAGCAGCTCGGACAGGAGCTCCTACAATGAGCAGTTCTTC.